This TCR beta chain was obtained from a study of blood T cell repertoires in COVID-19. Across the study: T cells, B-cell-depleted T cells, or PBMCs provided the cDNA or gDNA that served as material.

The CDR3 contains 13 residues. V shed 7 bases and J shed 3 bases, with 10 bases lying between them. Per the germline V gene, CDR1 is SGHRS and CDR2 is YFSETQ. Study processing details: By means of reference gene primer amplification, nucleated cell counts were estimated. Only in-frame clones appear in the TCRdb table, and some are missing; sequencing was by immunoSEQ multiplex PCR. Clone size and the V and J calls come from that table; the DNA yielded D and trimming. The table records 150,000 or so clones, about 82% of them present only once. Sequencing used peripheral blood. The chain has TRBV5-1 and TRBJ2-2; D not certain. This sequence originates from an older woman with acute or convalescent COVID-19. The CDR3 sequence is CASGGLDTGELFF. CDR3 DNA sequence: TGCGCCAGCGGCGGCTTGGACACCGGGGAGCTGTTTTTT. The full variable domain, its missing parts supplied by reference TRBV5-1 and TRBJ2-2, is KAGVTQTPRYLIKTRGQQVTLSCSPISGHRSVSWYQQTPGQGLQFLFEYFSETQRNKGNFPGRFSGRQFSNSRSEMNVSTLELGDSALYLCASGGLDTGELFFGEGSRLTVL.